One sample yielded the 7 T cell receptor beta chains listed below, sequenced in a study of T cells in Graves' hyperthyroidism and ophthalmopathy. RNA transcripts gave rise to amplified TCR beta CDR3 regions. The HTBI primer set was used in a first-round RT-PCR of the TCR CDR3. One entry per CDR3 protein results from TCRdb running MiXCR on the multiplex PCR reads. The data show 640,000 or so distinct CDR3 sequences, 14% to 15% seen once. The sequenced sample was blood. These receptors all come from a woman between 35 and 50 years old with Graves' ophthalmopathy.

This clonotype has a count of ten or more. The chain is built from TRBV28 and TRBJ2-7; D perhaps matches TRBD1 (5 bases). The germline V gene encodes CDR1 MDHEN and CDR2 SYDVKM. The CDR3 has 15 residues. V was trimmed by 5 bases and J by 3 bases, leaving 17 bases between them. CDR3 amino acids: CASSPLTVDGYEQYF. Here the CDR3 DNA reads TGTGCCAGCAGTCCCCTGACAGTTGATGGCTACGAGCAGTACTTC.

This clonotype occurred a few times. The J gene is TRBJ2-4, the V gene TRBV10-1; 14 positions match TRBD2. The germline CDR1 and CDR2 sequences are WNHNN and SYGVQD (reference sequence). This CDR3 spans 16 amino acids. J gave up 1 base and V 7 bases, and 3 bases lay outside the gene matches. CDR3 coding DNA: TGCGCCAGCACCGGGACTAGCGGGAGTGCCAAAAACATTCAGTACTTC. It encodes CASTGTSGSAKNIQYF.

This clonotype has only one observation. This CDR3 reads CASSSYTSWQETQYF. CDR3 nucleotides: TGTGCCAGCAGCTCGTATACTAGTTGGCAAGAGACCCAGTACTTC. The chain carries TRBV11-2 and TRBJ2-5; a possible D gene is TRBD2 (5 bases). Germline values: CDR1 SGHAT, CDR2 FQNNGV. V was pared by 4 bases and J by 2 bases, with 14 bases between. This CDR3 comprises 15 residues.

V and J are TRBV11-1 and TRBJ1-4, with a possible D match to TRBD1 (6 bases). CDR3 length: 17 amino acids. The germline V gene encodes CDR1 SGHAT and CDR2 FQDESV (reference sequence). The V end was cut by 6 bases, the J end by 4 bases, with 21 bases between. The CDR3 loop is CASSHLSSTGINEKLFF. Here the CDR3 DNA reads TGTGCCAGCAGTCACCTAAGTTCGACAGGAATTAATGAAAAACTGTTTTTT. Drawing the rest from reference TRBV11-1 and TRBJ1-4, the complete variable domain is EAEVAQSPRYKITEKSQAVAFWCDPISGHATLYWYRQILGQGPELLVQFQDESVVDDSQLPKDRFSAERLKGVDSTLKIQPAELGDSAMYLCASSHLSSTGINEKLFFGSGTQLSVL.

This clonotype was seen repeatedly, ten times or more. CDR3 coding DNA: TGTGCCACCTCCCTCCTTTACGAGCAGTACTTC. Translation gives CATSLLYEQYF. The V call is TRBV6-5, the J call TRBJ2-7; the D is unclear. Trimming took 10 bases from V and 4 from J, leaving 11 bases between them. Per germline, CDR1 MNHEY and CDR2 SVGAGI. The CDR3 covers 11 residues.

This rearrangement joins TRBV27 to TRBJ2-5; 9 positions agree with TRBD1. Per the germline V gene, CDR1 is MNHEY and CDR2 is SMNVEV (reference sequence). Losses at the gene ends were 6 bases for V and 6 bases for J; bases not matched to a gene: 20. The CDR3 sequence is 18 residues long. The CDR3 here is CASSHLTSRQGVGKTQYF. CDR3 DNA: TGTGCCAGCAGCCACCTAACAAGCAGACAGGGGGTGGGAAAGACCCAGTACTTC.

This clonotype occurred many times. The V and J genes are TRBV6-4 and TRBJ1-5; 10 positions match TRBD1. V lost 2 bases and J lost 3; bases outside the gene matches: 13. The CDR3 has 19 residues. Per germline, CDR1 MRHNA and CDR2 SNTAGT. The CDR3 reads CASSDASGGTGAVNQPQHF. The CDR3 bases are TGTGCCAGCAGTGACGCTTCCGGGGGGACAGGGGCCGTCAATCAGCCCCAGCATTTT.